The source of this T cell receptor (beta chain) is a study of T cell responses to AZD1222 COVID-19 vaccine. At the level of the study: Doses given second, at about 4 or about 12 weeks, were pooled.

The CDR3 consists of 16 residues. The germline V gene has CDR1 MGHRA and CDR2 YSYEKL. V shed 2 bases, J shed 6 bases, and the junction held 12 bases outside the gene matches. Profiled with immunoSEQ multiplex PCR; TCRdb holds only in-frame clones, not every one. The profile covers more than 100,000 clones, with 80% to 95% appearing a single time and around 14% taken by the ten largest. Broader study findings: At baseline, just 6 or 7 AZD1222 recipients tested seropositive. Unmutated variant regions are reportedly targeted by nearly half of spike-specific TCRs. Females made up more of the donors, who were largely white British, and clonal diversity may have come out too low.

As regards this clone: Its antigen is not identified.

The chain links TRBV4-1 to TRBJ2-7, with 8 bases matching TRBD2. This clonotype was obtained from an adult in good health. The input for sequencing was peripheral blood, taken on day 0 of AZD1222 vaccination. The CDR3 here is CASSQFSAGELGEQYF. The CDR3 nucleotides read TGCGCCAGCAGCCAATTCTCAGCGGGAGAGCTTGGCGAGCAGTACTTC.